A selection of T cell receptor beta chains follows, all from one sample in a study of cytomegalovirus exposure and HLA in healthy donors. Method: immunoSEQ multiplex PCR; TCRdb's copy keeps in-frame clones and lacks some. This sample yields under 130,000 clones, of which about three quarters are seen a single time; approximately 5.6% belongs to the top ten. The sample taken for sequencing was PBMCs. These receptors were collected from a male donor in good health and CMV-seronegative. CDR3s include the opening cysteine and the closing phenylalanine or tryptophan. D genes are given only for firm matches. The listing skips clone size in some rows; elsewhere it reads once, few, many or a size class.

cdr3_length	d_call	v_call	j_call	clone_size	cdr3_aa	cdr3_nt
15	.	TRBV6-6	TRBJ2-1	.	CASSYSREPYNEQFF	TGTGCCAGCAGTTACTCAAGGGAGCCCTACAATGAGCAGTTCTTC
13	.	TRBV12-5	TRBJ2-7	.	CASATVSTYEQYF	TGTGCTAGTGCCACGGTCTCTACCTACGAGCAGTACTTC
14	.	TRBV9	TRBJ1-2	once	CASSVADSLAGYTF	TGTGCCAGCAGCGTAGCGGACAGCCTCGCTGGCTACACCTTC
15	.	TRBV6-5	TRBJ1-3	few	CASSGFDSSGNTIYF	TGTGCCAGCAGTGGATTTGACTCCTCTGGAAACACCATATATTTT
15	TRBD1	TRBV7-7	TRBJ2-7	.	CASSLDAGTGGEQYF	TGTGCTAGCAGCTTAGACGCCGGGACAGGGGGCGAGCAGTACTTC
16	TRBD2	TRBV5-4	TRBJ2-6	once	CASSLGGGSGANVLTF	TGTGCCAGCAGCTTGGGGGGGGGCTCTGGGGCCAACGTCCTGACTTTC
15	TRBD1	TRBV5-6	TRBJ1-5	.	CASSLGQGVSQPQHF	TGTGCCAGCAGCTTGGGGCAGGGGGTCAGTCAGCCCCAGCATTTT
19	TRBD1	TRBV15	TRBJ1-4	.	CATSRDPGQGPATNEKLFF	TGTGCCACCAGCAGAGATCCGGGACAGGGACCTGCAACTAATGAAAAACTGTTTTTT
13	.	TRBV19	TRBJ1-5	.	CASSMGPQGPQHF	TGTGCCAGTAGTATGGGGCCTCAAGGGCCCCAGCATTTT
15	TRBD1	TRBV15	TRBJ2-7	.	CATSRGGQVYKEQYF	TGTGCCACCAGCAGAGGGGGACAGGTGTACAAGGAGCAGTACTTC
15	TRBD2	TRBV5-4	TRBJ2-7	.	CASSLATSGRYEQYF	TGTGCCAGCAGCTTGGCGACTAGCGGCCGCTACGAGCAGTACTTC
18	TRBD2	TRBV19	TRBJ2-1	.	CASTVSGRVLSSYNEQFF	TGTGCCAGTACCGTTAGCGGGAGGGTGCTCTCCTCCTACAATGAGCAGTTCTTC
11	.	TRBV28	TRBJ2-1	.	CASTTGNEQFF	TGTGCCAGCACGACGGGGAATGAGCAGTTCTTC
16	.	TRBV10-1	TRBJ2-7	.	CASSDLHLGRAYEQYF	TGCGCCAGCAGTGATCTCCACCTAGGGAGAGCCTACGAGCAGTACTTC
15	.	TRBV7-2	TRBJ1-1	.	CASSLDRRAATEAFF	TGTGCCAGCAGCTTAGATCGGCGAGCGGCCACTGAAGCTTTCTTT
17	TRBD2	TRBV15	TRBJ2-3	.	CATKKGSGRRSTDTQYF	TGTGCCACCAAGAAGGGTAGCGGGAGACGGAGCACAGATACGCAGTATTTT
15	TRBD2	TRBV4-2	TRBJ2-5	.	CASSQEGLAVRKQYF	TGTGCCAGCAGCCAAGAGGGACTAGCGGTACGTAAGCAGTACTTC
16	.	TRBV29-1	TRBJ2-5	.	CSVDDTDRPMRETQYF	TGCAGCGTTGATGACACGGACAGACCAATGAGGGAGACCCAGTACTTC
15	.	TRBV5-5	TRBJ2-7	few	CASSLDRFSNYEQYF	TGTGCCAGCAGCTTGGATCGTTTTAGCAACTACGAGCAGTACTTC
12	.	TRBV10-1	TRBJ2-7	.	CASSETLNEQYF	TGCGCCAGCTCCGAGACACTCAACGAGCAGTACTTC
16	TRBD2	TRBV5-6	TRBJ2-7	.	CASSRWGLAGTYEQYF	TGTGCCAGCAGCCGATGGGGACTAGCGGGGACCTACGAGCAGTACTTC
14	.	TRBV4-3	TRBJ1-1	few	CASSQRSPNTEAFF	TGCGCCAGCAGCCAGAGGTCCCCGAACACTGAAGCTTTCTTT
14	.	TRBV5-1	TRBJ2-6	.	CASSAGTGANVLTF	TGCGCCAGCAGCGCAGGTACCGGGGCCAACGTCCTGACTTTC
15	TRBD1	TRBV11-3	TRBJ2-7	.	CASSLVGTGRNEQYF	TGTGCCAGCAGCTTAGTGGGGACAGGTAGGAACGAGCAGTACTTC
14	TRBD1	TRBV30	TRBJ2-7	.	CAWSDGTVTYEQYF	TGTGCCTGGAGTGACGGGACAGTGACCTACGAGCAGTACTTC
15	.	TRBV5-5	TRBJ1-4	.	CASSFRTVSNEKLFF	TGTGCCAGCAGCTTTAGAACCGTATCTAATGAAAAACTGTTTTTT
15	.	TRBV2	TRBJ1-5	.	CASKIDPGLTQPQHF	TGTGCCAGCAAAATCGATCCAGGGTTGACTCAGCCCCAGCATTTT
14	TRBD1	TRBV5-5	TRBJ1-3	.	CASSLQGDGNTIYF	TGTGCCAGCAGCTTACAGGGGGATGGAAACACCATATATTTT
13	TRBD2	TRBV7-3	TRBJ2-7	.	CASSPSGSYEQYF	TGTGCCAGCAGCCCGAGCGGGAGCTACGAGCAGTACTTC
14	TRBD1	TRBV19	TRBJ1-5	.	CASTPGQGSQPQHF	TGTGCCAGTACCCCGGGACAGGGGAGTCAGCCCCAGCATTTT
14	.	TRBV5-1	TRBJ2-2	.	CASTRERAAGELFF	TGCGCCAGCACGAGGGAGCGGGCGGCCGGGGAGCTGTTTTTT
15	.	TRBV6-5	TRBJ1-5	once	CASRLQGNSNQPQHF	TGTGCCAGCAGGTTACAGGGAAATAGCAATCAGCCCCAGCATTTT
12	TRBD1	TRBV27	TRBJ1-2	.	CASSSTGGGYTF	TGTGCCAGCAGTAGCACAGGGGGAGGCTACACCTTC
11	.	TRBV27	TRBJ2-7	.	CASSPFYEQYF	TGTGCCAGCAGCCCTTTCTACGAGCAGTACTTC
12	TRBD2	TRBV7-9	TRBJ2-1	few	CASSLSGGGKFF	TGTGCCAGCAGCTTAAGTGGGGGAGGGAAGTTCTTC
14	.	TRBV5-1	TRBJ2-7	.	CASSFTGQAYEQYF	TGCGCCAGCAGCTTTACAGGGCAAGCGTACGAGCAGTACTTC